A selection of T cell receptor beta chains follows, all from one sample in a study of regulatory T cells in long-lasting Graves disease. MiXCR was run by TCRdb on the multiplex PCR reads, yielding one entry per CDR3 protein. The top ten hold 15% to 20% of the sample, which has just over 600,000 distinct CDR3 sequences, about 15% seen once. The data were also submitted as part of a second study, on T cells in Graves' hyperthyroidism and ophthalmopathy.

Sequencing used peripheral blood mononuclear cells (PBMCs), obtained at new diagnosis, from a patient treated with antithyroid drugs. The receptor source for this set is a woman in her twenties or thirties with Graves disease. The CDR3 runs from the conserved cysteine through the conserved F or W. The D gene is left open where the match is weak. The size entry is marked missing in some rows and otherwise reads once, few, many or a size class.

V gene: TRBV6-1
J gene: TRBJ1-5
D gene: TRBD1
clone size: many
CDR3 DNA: TGTGCCAGCAGTGAATGGGACAGGGTTAACCAGCCCCAGCATTTT
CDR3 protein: CASSEWDRVNQPQHF

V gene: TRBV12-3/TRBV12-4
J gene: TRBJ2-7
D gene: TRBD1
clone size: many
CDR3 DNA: TGTGCCAGCAGTTCGCTGACAGGGAAGCAGTACTTC
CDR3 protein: CASSSLTGKQYF

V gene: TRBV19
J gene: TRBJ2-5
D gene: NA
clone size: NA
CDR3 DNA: TGTGCCAGTGGGAGAGGCTCCCAAGAGACCCAGTACTTC
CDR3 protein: CASGRGSQETQYF

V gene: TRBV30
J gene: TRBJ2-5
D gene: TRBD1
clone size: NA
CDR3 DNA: TGTGCCCTTGGAGGGACAGGGAAAGAGACCCAGTACTTC
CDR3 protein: CALGGTGKETQYF

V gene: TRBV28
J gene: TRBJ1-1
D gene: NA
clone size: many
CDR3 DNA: TGTGCCAGCAGTTTGACAGAACTGAACACTGAAGCTTTCTTT
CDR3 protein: CASSLTELNTEAFF

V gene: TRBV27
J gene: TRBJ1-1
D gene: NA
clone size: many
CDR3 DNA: TGTGCCAGTCGAGGCCGTTTAGAAGCTTTCTTT
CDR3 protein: CASRGRLEAFF

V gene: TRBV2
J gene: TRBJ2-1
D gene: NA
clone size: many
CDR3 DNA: TGTGCCAGCAGTATGGAGGGTCTCTCCTACAATGAGCAGTTCTTC
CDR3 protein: CASSMEGLSYNEQFF

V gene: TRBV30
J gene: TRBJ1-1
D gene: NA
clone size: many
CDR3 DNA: TGTGCCTGGAGTCGTGGCAGCGCGATGAACACTGAAGCTTTCTTT
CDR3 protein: CAWSRGSAMNTEAFF

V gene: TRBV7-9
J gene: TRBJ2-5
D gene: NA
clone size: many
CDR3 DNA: TGTGCCAGCAGCTCACAAACAGGGATCCAAGAGACCCAGTACTTC
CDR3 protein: CASSSQTGIQETQYF

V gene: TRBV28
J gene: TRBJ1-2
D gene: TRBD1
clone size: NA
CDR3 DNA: TGTGCCAGCAGTTTATTCAGGGGGGGTGGCTACACCTTC
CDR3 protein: CASSLFRGGGYTF

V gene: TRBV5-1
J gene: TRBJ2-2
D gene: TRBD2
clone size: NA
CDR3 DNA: TGCGCCAGCAGCTCAGGGACTAGCGGGAATACTAACACCGGGGAGCTGTTTTTT
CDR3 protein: CASSSGTSGNTNTGELFF

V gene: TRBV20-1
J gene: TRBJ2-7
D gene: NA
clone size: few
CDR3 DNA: TGCAGTGCTGGTACAGGGTTCCGTACCTACGAGCAGTACTTC
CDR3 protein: CSAGTGFRTYEQYF

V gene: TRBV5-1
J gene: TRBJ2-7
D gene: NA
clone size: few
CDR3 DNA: TGCGCCAGCAGCCAGGGCCACCAGGGCGGGGAGCAGTACTTC
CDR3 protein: CASSQGHQGGEQYF

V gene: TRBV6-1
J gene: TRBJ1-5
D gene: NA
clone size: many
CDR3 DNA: TGTGCCAGCAGAGTAAGGGGTGAAGGCAGCAATCAGCCCCAGCATTTT
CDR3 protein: CASRVRGEGSNQPQHF

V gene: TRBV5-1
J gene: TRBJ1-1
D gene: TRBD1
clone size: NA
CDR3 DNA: TGCGCCAGCAGCTTGGGGGTCACAGGGGGCTCTCTGAACACTGAAGCTTTCTTT
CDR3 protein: CASSLGVTGGSLNTEAFF